This TCR beta chain is from a study of PD-1 blockade in classical Hodgkin lymphoma. Comments on this clone: Antigen specificity is unknown.

From germline, CDR1 is LNHDA and CDR2 SQIVND (reference sequence). V was shortened by 5 bases and J by 0 bases, with 16 bases between the two germline ends. This CDR3 has 16 residues. Study-level points and caveats: While CD8+ TCR diversity did not rise significantly by C4D1, CD4+ TCR diversity did. Those achieving complete response showed baseline diversity like newly diagnosed patients.

All patients experienced relapse after autologous stem cell transplantation, and brentuximab vedotin exposure was variable. Purification of CD4+ T cells from thawed PBMCs was performed via magnetic negative selection. Repertoires were generated with immunoSEQ multiplex PCR, while TCRdb's copy carries only in-frame clones and drops some. The table records around 17,000 clones, over 80% of them present only once. The chain is built from TRBV19 and TRBJ1-1; TRBD1 might be the D (6 bases). This TCR was recovered from a human donor with classical Hodgkin lymphoma. The sample here was CD4+ T cells from blood, taken at baseline. The CDR3 here is CASSLGFRTVNTEAFF. The CDR3 DNA reads TGTGCCAGTAGTTTGGGGTTCAGGACAGTGAACACTGAAGCTTTCTTT.